This TCR beta chain was identified in a study of T-cell memory formation after mild COVID-19. MiXCR, run by TCRdb on the 5' RACE reads, gives a single entry per CDR3 protein. The sample contains fewer than 350,000 distinct CDR3 sequences, over 7% of which appear only once. Germline loops: CDR1 MNHEY, CDR2 SVGAGI. The length of the CDR3 is 14 residues. V shed 5 bases, J shed 4 bases, and the junction held 5 bases outside the gene matches. In this sample, this clonotype turned up many times. The sequence was collected from a man between 18 and 29 years old who had mild COVID-19 (a few samples of this study predate the infection). Cell type and time point are not known. The sample consisted of PBMCs or a T cell subset sorted from them (not recorded which). The chain recombines TRBV6-5 with TRBJ2-3, with 8 positions matching TRBD1. This CDR3 reads CASSQQGVADTQYF. CDR3 in DNA: TGTGCCAGCAGTCAACAGGGGGTGGCAGATACGCAGTATTTT.